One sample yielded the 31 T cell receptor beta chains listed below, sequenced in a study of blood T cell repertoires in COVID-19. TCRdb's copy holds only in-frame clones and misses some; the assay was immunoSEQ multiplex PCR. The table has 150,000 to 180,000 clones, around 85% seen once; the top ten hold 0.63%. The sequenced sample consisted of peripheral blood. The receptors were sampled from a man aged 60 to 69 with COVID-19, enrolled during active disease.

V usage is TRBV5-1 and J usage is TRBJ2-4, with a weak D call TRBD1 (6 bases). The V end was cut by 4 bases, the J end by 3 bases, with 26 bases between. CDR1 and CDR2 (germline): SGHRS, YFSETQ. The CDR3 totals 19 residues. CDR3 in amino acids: CASSTSRGIPGAGKNIQYF. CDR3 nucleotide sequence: TGCGCCAGCAGCACGTCCAGGGGCATTCCCGGGGCTGGCAAAAACATTCAGTACTTC.

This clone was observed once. The DNA for the CDR3 is TGTGCCAGCAGTAAATCGCAGGGGAGTCGGGAGACCCAGTACTTC. It translates to CASSKSQGSRETQYF. This chain connects TRBV9 to TRBJ2-5; D may be TRBD1 (6 bases). Trimming shortened V by 5 bases and J by 5 bases, and 19 bases separated the two germline ends. CDR1 is SGDLS and CDR2 is YYNGEE in the germline V gene. CDR3 length: 15 residues.

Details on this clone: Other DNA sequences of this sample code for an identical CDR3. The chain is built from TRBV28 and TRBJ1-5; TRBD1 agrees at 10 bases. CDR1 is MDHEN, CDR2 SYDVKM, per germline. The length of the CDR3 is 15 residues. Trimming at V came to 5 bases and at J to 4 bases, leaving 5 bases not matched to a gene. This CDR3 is CASSLTGGLNQPQHF. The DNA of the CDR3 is TGTGCCAGCAGTCTGACAGGGGGCTTAAATCAGCCCCAGCATTTT. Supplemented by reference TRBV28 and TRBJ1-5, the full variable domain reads DVKVTQSSRYLVKRTGEKVFLECVQDMDHENMFWYRQDPGLGLRLIYFSYDVKMKEKGDIPEGYSVSREKKERFSLILESASTNQTSMYLCASSLTGGLNQPQHFGDGTRLSIL.

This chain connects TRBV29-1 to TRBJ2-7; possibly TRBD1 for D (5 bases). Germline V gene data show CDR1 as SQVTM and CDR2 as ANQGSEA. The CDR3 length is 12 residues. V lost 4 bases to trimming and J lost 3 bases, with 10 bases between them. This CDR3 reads CSVAQGVYEQYF. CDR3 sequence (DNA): TGCAGCGTTGCCCAGGGCGTCTACGAGCAGTACTTC.

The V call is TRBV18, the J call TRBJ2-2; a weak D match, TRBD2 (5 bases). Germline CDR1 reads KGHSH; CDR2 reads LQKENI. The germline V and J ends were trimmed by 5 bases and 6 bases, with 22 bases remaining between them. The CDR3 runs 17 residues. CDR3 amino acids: CASSSELPSRGAGELFF. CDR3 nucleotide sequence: TGTGCCAGCTCATCCGAACTCCCCAGCCGGGGTGCCGGGGAGCTGTTTTTT.

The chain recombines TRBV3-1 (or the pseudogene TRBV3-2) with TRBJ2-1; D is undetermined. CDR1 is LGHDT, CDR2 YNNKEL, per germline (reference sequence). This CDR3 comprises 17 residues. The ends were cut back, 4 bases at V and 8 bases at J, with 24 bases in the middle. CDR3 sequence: CASSLDRGVFFSDEQFF. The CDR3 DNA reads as TGTGCCAGCAGCCTAGACCGCGGCGTTTTTTTTTCCGATGAGCAGTTCTTC.

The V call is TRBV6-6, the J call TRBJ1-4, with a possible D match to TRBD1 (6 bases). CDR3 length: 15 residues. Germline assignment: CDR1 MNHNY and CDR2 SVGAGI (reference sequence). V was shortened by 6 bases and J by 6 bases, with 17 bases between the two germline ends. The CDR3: CASRRQELVYEKLFF. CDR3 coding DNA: TGTGCCAGCAGACGACAGGAATTGGTTTATGAAAAACTGTTTTTT.

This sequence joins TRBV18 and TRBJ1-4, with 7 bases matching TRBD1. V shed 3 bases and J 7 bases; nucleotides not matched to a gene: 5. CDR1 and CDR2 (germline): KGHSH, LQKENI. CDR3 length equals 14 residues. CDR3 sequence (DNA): TGTGCCAGCTCACCGGGCGGACAGGTTGAAAAACTGTTTTTT. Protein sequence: CASSPGGQVEKLFF.

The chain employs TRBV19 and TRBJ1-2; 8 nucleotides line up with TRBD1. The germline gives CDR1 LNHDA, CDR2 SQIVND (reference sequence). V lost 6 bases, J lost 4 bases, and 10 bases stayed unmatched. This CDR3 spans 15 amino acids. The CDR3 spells CASSDRDRLSYGYTF. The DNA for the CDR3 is TGTGCCAGTAGCGACCGGGACAGGCTTTCCTATGGCTACACCTTC.

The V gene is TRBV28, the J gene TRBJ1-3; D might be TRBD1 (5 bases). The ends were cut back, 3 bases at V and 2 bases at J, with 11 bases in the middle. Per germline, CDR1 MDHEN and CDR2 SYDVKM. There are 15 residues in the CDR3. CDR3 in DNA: TGTGCCAGCAGTTTTAGTACGGGGGCTGGAAACACCATATATTTT. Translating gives CASSFSTGAGNTIYF.

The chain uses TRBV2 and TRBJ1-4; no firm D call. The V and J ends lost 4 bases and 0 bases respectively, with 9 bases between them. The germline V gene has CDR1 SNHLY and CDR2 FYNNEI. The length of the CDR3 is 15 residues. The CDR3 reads CASSVVRATNEKLFF. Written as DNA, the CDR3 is TGTGCCAGCAGTGTGGTGAGAGCAACTAATGAAAAACTGTTTTTT. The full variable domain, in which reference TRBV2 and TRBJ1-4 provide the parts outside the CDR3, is EPEVTQTPSHQVTQMGQEVILRCVPISNHLYFYWYRQILGQKVEFLVSFYNNEISEKSEIFDDQFSVERPDGSNFTLKIRSTKLEDSAMYFCASSVVRATNEKLFFGSGTQLSVL.

The CDR3 spells CASSPNAPGQGPGEAFF. As DNA, the CDR3 is TGTGCCAGCTCACCCAATGCACCGGGACAGGGGCCAGGTGAAGCTTTCTTT. This chain connects TRBV18 to TRBJ1-1, with 10 bases aligning to TRBD1. CDR1 and CDR2 (germline): KGHSH, LQKENI. The length of the CDR3 is 17 residues. V dropped 3 bases and J dropped 7; count of bases not matched to a gene: 14.

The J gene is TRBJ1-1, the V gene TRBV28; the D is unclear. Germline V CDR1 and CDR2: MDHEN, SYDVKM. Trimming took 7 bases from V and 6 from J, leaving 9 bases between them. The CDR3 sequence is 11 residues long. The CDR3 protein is CASTSPAEAFF. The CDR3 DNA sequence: TGTGCCAGCACCTCCCCCGCTGAAGCTTTCTTT.

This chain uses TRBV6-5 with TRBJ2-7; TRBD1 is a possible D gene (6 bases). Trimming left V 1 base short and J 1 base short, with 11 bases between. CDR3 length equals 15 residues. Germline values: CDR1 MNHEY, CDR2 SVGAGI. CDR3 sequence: CASSYFPGQSYEQYF. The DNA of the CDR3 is TGTGCCAGCAGTTACTTTCCTGGACAGTCCTACGAGCAGTACTTC.

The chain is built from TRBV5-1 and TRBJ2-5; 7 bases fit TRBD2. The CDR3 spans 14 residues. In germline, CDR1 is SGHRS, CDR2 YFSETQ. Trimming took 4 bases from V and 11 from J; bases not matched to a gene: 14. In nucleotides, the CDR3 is TGCGCCAGCAGCGCCGGGGGGTCCCCTGGTAGGCAGTACTTC. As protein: CASSAGGSPGRQYF.

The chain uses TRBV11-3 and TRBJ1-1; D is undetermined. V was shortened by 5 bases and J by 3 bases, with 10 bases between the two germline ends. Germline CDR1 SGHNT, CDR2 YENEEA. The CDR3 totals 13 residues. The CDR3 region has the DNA TGTGCCAGCAGCCCAGTCAGGTACACTGAAGCTTTCTTT. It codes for CASSPVRYTEAFF.

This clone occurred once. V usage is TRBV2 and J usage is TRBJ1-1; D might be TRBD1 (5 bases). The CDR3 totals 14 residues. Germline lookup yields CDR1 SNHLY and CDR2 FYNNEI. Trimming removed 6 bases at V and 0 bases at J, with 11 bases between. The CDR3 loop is CASSRELMNTEAFF. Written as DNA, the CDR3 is TGTGCCAGCAGCAGGGAATTAATGAACACTGAAGCTTTCTTT.

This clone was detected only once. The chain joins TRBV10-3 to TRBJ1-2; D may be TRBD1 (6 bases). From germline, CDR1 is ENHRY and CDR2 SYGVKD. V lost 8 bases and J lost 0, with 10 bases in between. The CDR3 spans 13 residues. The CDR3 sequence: CAIATGANYGYTF. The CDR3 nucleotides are TGTGCCATCGCGACAGGCGCTAACTATGGCTACACCTTC.

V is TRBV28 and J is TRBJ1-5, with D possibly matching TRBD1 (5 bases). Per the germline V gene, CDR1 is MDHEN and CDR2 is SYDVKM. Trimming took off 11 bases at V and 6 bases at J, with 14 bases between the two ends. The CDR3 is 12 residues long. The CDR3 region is CAETASGQPQHF. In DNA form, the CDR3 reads TGTGCCGAGACAGCTTCGGGTCAGCCCCAGCATTTT. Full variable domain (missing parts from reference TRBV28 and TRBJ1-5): DVKVTQSSRYLVKRTGEKVFLECVQDMDHENMFWYRQDPGLGLRLIYFSYDVKMKEKGDIPEGYSVSREKKERFSLILESASTNQTSMYLCAETASGQPQHFGDGTRLSIL.

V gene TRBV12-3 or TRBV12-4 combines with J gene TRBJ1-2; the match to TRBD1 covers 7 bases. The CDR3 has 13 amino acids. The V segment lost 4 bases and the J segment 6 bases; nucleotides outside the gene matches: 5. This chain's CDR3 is CASSSRQGDGYTF. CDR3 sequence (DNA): TGTGCCAGCAGTTCAAGACAGGGTGATGGCTACACCTTC.

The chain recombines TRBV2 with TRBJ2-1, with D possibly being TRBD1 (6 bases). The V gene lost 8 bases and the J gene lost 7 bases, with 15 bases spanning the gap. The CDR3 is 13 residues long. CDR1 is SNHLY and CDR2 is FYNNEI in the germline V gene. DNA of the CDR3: TGTGCCAGCTATTGGGGGCTCGGGAATGAGCAGTTCTTC. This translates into CASYWGLGNEQFF. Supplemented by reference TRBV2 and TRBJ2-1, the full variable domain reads EPEVTQTPSHQVTQMGQEVILRCVPISNHLYFYWYRQILGQKVEFLVSFYNNEISEKSEIFDDQFSVERPDGSNFTLKIRSTKLEDSAMYFCASYWGLGNEQFFGPGTRLTVL.

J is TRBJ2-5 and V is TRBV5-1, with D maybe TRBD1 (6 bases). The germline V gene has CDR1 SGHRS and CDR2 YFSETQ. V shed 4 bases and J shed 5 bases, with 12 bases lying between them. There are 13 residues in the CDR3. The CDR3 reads CASSHRERETQYF. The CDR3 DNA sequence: TGCGCCAGCAGCCACAGGGAGCGGGAGACCCAGTACTTC.

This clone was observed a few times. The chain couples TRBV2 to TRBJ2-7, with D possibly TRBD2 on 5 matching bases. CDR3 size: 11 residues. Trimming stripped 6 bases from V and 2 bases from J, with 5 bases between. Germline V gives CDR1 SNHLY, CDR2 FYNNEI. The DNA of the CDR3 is TGTGCCAGCAGGGAGGCCTACGAGCAGTACTTC. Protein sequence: CASREAYEQYF.

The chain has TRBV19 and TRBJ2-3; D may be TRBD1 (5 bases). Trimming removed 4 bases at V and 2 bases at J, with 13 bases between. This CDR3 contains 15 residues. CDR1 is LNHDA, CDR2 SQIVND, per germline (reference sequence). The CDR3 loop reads CASSRSDTFTDTQYF. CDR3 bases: TGTGCCAGTAGTAGGTCGGACACCTTCACAGATACGCAGTATTTT.

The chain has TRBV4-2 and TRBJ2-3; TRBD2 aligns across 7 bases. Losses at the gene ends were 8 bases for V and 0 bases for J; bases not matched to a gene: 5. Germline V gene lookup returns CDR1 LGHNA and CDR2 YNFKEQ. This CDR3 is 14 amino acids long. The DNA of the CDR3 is TGTGCCAGCCGACCTAGCGGTAGCACAGATACGCAGTATTTT. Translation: CASRPSGSTDTQYF.

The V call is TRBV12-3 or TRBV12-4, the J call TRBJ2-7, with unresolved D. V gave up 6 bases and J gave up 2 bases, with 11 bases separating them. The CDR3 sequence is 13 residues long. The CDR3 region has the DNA TGTGCCAGCAGGTCGACACCCACCTACGAGCAGTACTTC. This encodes CASRSTPTYEQYF.

The CDR3 nucleotides read TGTGCCAGCAGTCGGGGGGACACAGATACGCAGTATTTT. Residues: CASSRGDTDTQYF. The chain recombines TRBV28 with TRBJ2-3; 7 bases line up with TRBD2. The germline gives CDR1 MDHEN, CDR2 SYDVKM. J lost 2 bases, V lost 5 bases, and 1 base had no gene match. The CDR3 covers 13 residues.

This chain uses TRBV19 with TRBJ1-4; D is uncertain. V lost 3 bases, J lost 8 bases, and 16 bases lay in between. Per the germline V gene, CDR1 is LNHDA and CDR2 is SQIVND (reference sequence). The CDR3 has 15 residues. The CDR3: CASSIIAALEEKLFF. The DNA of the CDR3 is TGTGCCAGTAGTATCATAGCAGCTCTGGAAGAAAAACTGTTTTTT.

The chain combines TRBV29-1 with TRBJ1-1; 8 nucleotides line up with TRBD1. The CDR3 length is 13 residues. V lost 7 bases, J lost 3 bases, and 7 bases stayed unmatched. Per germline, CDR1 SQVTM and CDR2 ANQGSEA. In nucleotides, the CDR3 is TGCAGCGGAGACAGGGGTGGTTACACTGAAGCTTTCTTT. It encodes CSGDRGGYTEAFF.

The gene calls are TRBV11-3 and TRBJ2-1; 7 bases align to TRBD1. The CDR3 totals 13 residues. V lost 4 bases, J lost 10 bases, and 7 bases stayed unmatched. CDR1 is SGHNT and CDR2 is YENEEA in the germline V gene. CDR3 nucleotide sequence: TGTGCCAGCAGCTGGCAGGGGGTCCTAGAGCAGTTCTTC. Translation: CASSWQGVLEQFF.

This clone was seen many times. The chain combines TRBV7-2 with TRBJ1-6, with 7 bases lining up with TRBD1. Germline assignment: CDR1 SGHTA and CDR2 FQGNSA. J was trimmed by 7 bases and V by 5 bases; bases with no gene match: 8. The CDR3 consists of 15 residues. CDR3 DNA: TGTGCCAGCAGCCTACGACAGGGCGGCAATTCACCCCTCCACTTT. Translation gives CASSLRQGGNSPLHF.